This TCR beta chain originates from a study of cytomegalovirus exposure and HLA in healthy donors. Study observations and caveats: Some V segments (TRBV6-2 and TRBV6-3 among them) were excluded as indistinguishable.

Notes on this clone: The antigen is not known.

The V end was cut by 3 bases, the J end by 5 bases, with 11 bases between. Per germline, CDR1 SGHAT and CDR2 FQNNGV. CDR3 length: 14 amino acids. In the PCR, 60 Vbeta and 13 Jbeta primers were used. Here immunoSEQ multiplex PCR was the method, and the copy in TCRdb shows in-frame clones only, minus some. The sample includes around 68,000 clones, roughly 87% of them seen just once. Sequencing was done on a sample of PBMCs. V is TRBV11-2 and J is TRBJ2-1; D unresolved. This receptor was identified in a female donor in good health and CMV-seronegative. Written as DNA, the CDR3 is TGTGCCAGCAGCTTCGGGTCCAGCGACAATGAGCAGTTCTTC. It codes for CASSFGSSDNEQFF.